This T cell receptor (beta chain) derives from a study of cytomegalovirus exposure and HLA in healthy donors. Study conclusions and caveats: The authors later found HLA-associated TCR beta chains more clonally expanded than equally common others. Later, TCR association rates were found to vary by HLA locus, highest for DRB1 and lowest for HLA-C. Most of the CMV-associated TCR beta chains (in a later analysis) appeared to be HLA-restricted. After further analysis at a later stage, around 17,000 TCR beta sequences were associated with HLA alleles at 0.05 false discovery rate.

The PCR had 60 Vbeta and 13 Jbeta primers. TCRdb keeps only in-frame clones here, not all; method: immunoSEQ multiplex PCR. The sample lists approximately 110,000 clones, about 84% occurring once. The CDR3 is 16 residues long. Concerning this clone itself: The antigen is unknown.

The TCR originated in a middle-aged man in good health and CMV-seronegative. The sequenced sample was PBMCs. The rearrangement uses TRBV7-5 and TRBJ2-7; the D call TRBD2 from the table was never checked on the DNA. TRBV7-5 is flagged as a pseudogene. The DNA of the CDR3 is TGTGCCAGAAGCTTAGATGAGGGTTCACCCTACTACGAGCAGTACTTC. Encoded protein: CARSLDEGSPYYEQYF.